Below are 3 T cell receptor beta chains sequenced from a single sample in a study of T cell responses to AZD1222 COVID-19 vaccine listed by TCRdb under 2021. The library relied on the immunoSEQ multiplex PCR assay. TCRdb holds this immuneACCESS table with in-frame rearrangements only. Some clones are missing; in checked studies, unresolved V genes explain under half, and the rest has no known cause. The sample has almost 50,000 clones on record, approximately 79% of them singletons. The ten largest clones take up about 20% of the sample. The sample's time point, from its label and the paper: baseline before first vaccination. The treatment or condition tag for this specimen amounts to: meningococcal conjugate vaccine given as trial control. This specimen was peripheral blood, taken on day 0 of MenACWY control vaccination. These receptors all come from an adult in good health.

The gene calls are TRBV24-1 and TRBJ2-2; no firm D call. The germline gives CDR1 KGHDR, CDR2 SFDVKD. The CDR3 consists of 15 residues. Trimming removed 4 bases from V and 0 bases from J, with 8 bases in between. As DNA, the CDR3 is TGTGCCACCAGTGACCCACTAACGAACACCGGGGAGCTGTTTTTT. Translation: CATSDPLTNTGELFF.

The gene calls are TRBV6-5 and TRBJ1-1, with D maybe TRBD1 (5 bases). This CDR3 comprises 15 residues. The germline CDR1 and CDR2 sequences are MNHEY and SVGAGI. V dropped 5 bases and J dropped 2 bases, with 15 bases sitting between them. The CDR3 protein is CASSPTKGANTEAFF. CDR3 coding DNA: TGTGCCAGCAGTCCTACAAAAGGGGCTAACACTGAAGCTTTCTTT.

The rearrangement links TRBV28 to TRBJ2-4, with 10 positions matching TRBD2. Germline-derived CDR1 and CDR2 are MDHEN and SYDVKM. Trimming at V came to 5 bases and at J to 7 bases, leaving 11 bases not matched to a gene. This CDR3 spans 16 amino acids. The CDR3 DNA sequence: TGTGCCAGCAGTCCCCTCCTGGGAGCGGGAGGGAACATTCAGTACTTC. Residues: CASSPLLGAGGNIQYF.